This TCR beta chain is drawn from a study of blood T cell repertoires in COVID-19. This clone showed up just once. Clones were read by immunoSEQ multiplex PCR, and TCRdb kept only the in-frame ones, dropping some. The sample gives some 22,000 clones, roughly 80% of which show up once; 48% is in the top ten. Trimming shortened V by 4 bases and J by 7 bases, and 17 bases separated the two germline ends. The CDR3 is 15 amino acids. Germline V gene data show CDR1 as LGHNA and CDR2 as YNFKEQ. The material sequenced was peripheral blood. J is TRBJ2-1 and V is TRBV4-2; TRBD2 might be the D (6 bases). The source of this sequence is a man aged 70-80 years with acute or convalescent COVID-19. CDR3 sequence: CASSPFAGRPNEQFF. CDR3 DNA: TGTGCCAGCAGCCCCTTTGCGGGACGACCTAATGAGCAGTTCTTC.